Listed below are T cell receptor beta chains from one sample, sequenced in a study of identical twins. TCRdb passed the 5' RACE reads through MiXCR, listing each CDR3 protein once. The table includes nearly 650,000 distinct CDR3 sequences, under 8.5% detected once. The sample also formed part of further work on yellow fever vaccine responses in identical twins.

Sequenced sample: PBMCs. These receptor sequences come from a young woman in good health. Both conserved end residues are part of each CDR3. A D gene is named only where the DNA matches it firmly. Rows may omit the clone size; those that give it use once, few, many or a size class.

cdr3_length: 15
d_call: TRBD2
j_call: TRBJ2-3
v_call: TRBV12-3/TRBV12-4
clone_size: many
cdr3_nt: TGTGCCAGCAGTTTCCCGGGAGGGGGCACAGATACGCAGTATTTT
cdr3_aa: CASSFPGGGTDTQYF

cdr3_length: 14
d_call: -
j_call: TRBJ2-1
v_call: TRBV3-1
clone_size: few
cdr3_nt: TGTGCCAGCAGCCAAGATCTGGGGATCCGCGAGCAGTTCTTC
cdr3_aa: CASSQDLGIREQFF

cdr3_length: 14
d_call: -
j_call: TRBJ1-1
v_call: TRBV29-1
clone_size: once
cdr3_nt: TGCAGCGTTAGGGAGGACGCCATGAACACTGAAGCTTTCTTT
cdr3_aa: CSVREDAMNTEAFF

cdr3_length: 16
d_call: TRBD1
j_call: TRBJ2-5
v_call: TRBV29-1
clone_size: few
cdr3_nt: TGCAGCGCCGCGAACCCCCGGTGGACAGGGAAAGAGACCCAGTACTTC
cdr3_aa: CSAANPRWTGKETQYF

cdr3_length: 15
d_call: TRBD2
j_call: TRBJ2-1
v_call: TRBV12-3/TRBV12-4
clone_size: -
cdr3_nt: TGTGCCAGCAGTTTAGGCGGGGGGTCTTCCAATGAGCAGTTCTTC
cdr3_aa: CASSLGGGSSNEQFF

cdr3_length: 14
d_call: TRBD2
j_call: TRBJ2-7
v_call: TRBV27
clone_size: -
cdr3_nt: TGTGCCAGCGCCCTAGAGCTTAGCGGGAACGAGCAGTACTTC
cdr3_aa: CASALELSGNEQYF

cdr3_length: 12
d_call: -
j_call: TRBJ2-5
v_call: TRBV7-8
clone_size: -
cdr3_nt: TGTGCCAGCAGCTTTTCGCAGGGTTCCCAGTACTTC
cdr3_aa: CASSFSQGSQYF

cdr3_length: 15
d_call: -
j_call: TRBJ1-2
v_call: TRBV6-5
clone_size: -
cdr3_nt: TGTGCCAGCAGTTCCGTCCCGGCAGGCGGTATTTCTCTCACCTTC
cdr3_aa: CASSSVPAGGISLTF

cdr3_length: 14
d_call: -
j_call: TRBJ2-7
v_call: TRBV12-3/TRBV12-4
clone_size: many
cdr3_nt: TGTGCCAGCAGTTTAGGGCAGGGTCCCTACGAGCAGTACTTC
cdr3_aa: CASSLGQGPYEQYF

cdr3_length: 13
d_call: -
j_call: TRBJ2-5
v_call: TRBV2
clone_size: -
cdr3_nt: TGTGCCAGCAGTGGGTTAGACCCCCGTACCCAGTACTTC
cdr3_aa: CASSGLDPRTQYF

cdr3_length: 15
d_call: TRBD2
j_call: TRBJ2-2
v_call: TRBV19
clone_size: few
cdr3_nt: TGTGCCAGTAGTAAGGGGAGGGGAGAAACCGGGGAGCTGTTTTTT
cdr3_aa: CASSKGRGETGELFF

cdr3_length: 15
d_call: -
j_call: TRBJ2-5
v_call: TRBV4-1
clone_size: few
cdr3_nt: TGCGCCAGCAGCCAAGAGCAGGGGTGGAAGGAAGGCCAGTACTTC
cdr3_aa: CASSQEQGWKEGQYF

cdr3_length: 16
d_call: -
j_call: TRBJ2-3
v_call: TRBV5-1
clone_size: many
cdr3_nt: TGCGCCAGCAGCCTAGCTTGGAGGGGGCTCACAGATACGCAGTATTTT
cdr3_aa: CASSLAWRGLTDTQYF

cdr3_length: 14
d_call: -
j_call: TRBJ2-2
v_call: TRBV2
clone_size: -
cdr3_nt: TGTGCCAGCTCCGCTAGCGAGAGGACCGGGGAGCTGTTTTTT
cdr3_aa: CASSASERTGELFF

cdr3_length: 16
d_call: -
j_call: TRBJ1-6
v_call: TRBV6-1
clone_size: many
cdr3_nt: TGTGCCGCAAAAACTGGGGCGAACGAATATAATTCACCCCTCCACTTT
cdr3_aa: CAAKTGANEYNSPLHF

cdr3_length: 16
d_call: -
j_call: TRBJ2-7
v_call: TRBV21-1
clone_size: -
cdr3_nt: TGTGCCAGCAGCAAAGCGCTTTTGTCGACCCCCTACGAGCAGTACTTC
cdr3_aa: CASSKALLSTPYEQYF

cdr3_length: 14
d_call: TRBD2
j_call: TRBJ2-1
v_call: TRBV7-6
clone_size: few
cdr3_nt: TGTGCCAGCAGCCGGTATAGCGGGAGCGATGAGCAGTTCTTC
cdr3_aa: CASSRYSGSDEQFF

cdr3_length: 22
d_call: -
j_call: TRBJ2-3
v_call: TRBV7-3
clone_size: few
cdr3_nt: TGTGCCAGCGGCTACTTTGGGGAAGACTGGGTCCTATACGGGATAAACACAGATACGCAGTATTTT
cdr3_aa: CASGYFGEDWVLYGINTDTQYF

cdr3_length: 14
d_call: -
j_call: TRBJ2-5
v_call: TRBV13
clone_size: -
cdr3_nt: TGTGCCAGCAGCTTACGGCAGGGTAGAAAGACCCAGTACTTC
cdr3_aa: CASSLRQGRKTQYF

cdr3_length: 13
d_call: TRBD2
j_call: TRBJ2-3
v_call: TRBV12-3/TRBV12-4
clone_size: -
cdr3_nt: TGTGCCAGTAGCGGGAGAGCGACAGATACGCAGTATTTT
cdr3_aa: CASSGRATDTQYF

cdr3_length: 15
d_call: -
j_call: TRBJ1-1
v_call: TRBV11-2
clone_size: -
cdr3_nt: TGTGCCAGCAGCCAAAGCCCCCAGGCGAACACTGAAGCTTTCTTT
cdr3_aa: CASSQSPQANTEAFF

cdr3_length: 14
d_call: -
j_call: TRBJ2-5
v_call: TRBV14
clone_size: few
cdr3_nt: TGTGCCAGCAGTCCGCGGTGGGACGAAGAGACCCAGTACTTC
cdr3_aa: CASSPRWDEETQYF

cdr3_length: 16
d_call: TRBD1
j_call: TRBJ2-2
v_call: TRBV5-1
clone_size: -
cdr3_nt: TGCGCCAGCAGCTTGGAGGACAGGGGGCTTACCGGGGAGCTGTTTTTT
cdr3_aa: CASSLEDRGLTGELFF

cdr3_length: 19
d_call: TRBD2
j_call: TRBJ2-4
v_call: TRBV28
clone_size: many
cdr3_nt: TGTGCCAGCAGAGGCAGAACTGGGACTAGCGGGACAATTAAAAACATTCAGTACTTC
cdr3_aa: CASRGRTGTSGTIKNIQYF

cdr3_length: 20
d_call: TRBD2
j_call: TRBJ2-4
v_call: TRBV2
clone_size: -
cdr3_nt: TGTGCCAGCACCCCTCGGAGCGTGGGACTACCCCGTATAGCCAAAAACATTCAGTACTTC
cdr3_aa: CASTPRSVGLPRIAKNIQYF

cdr3_length: 14
d_call: TRBD2
j_call: TRBJ2-1
v_call: TRBV11-2
clone_size: few
cdr3_nt: TGTGCCAGCAGCTTTCGGGGGGAGGGCAATGAGCAGTTCTTC
cdr3_aa: CASSFRGEGNEQFF

cdr3_length: 14
d_call: TRBD2
j_call: TRBJ2-1
v_call: TRBV12-3/TRBV12-4
clone_size: few
cdr3_nt: TGTGCCAGCAGTTATAGCGGGAGTGGTTATGAGCAGTTCTTC
cdr3_aa: CASSYSGSGYEQFF

cdr3_length: 16
d_call: TRBD1
j_call: TRBJ2-3
v_call: TRBV13
clone_size: many
cdr3_nt: TGTGCCAGCAACGACGCAGGGGGCGATTCTGCAGATACGCAGTATTTT
cdr3_aa: CASNDAGGDSADTQYF

cdr3_length: 12
d_call: -
j_call: TRBJ2-1
v_call: TRBV4-1
clone_size: many
cdr3_nt: TGCGCCAGCAGCGAAGAAGGGGGTGAGCAGTTCTTC
cdr3_aa: CASSEEGGEQFF